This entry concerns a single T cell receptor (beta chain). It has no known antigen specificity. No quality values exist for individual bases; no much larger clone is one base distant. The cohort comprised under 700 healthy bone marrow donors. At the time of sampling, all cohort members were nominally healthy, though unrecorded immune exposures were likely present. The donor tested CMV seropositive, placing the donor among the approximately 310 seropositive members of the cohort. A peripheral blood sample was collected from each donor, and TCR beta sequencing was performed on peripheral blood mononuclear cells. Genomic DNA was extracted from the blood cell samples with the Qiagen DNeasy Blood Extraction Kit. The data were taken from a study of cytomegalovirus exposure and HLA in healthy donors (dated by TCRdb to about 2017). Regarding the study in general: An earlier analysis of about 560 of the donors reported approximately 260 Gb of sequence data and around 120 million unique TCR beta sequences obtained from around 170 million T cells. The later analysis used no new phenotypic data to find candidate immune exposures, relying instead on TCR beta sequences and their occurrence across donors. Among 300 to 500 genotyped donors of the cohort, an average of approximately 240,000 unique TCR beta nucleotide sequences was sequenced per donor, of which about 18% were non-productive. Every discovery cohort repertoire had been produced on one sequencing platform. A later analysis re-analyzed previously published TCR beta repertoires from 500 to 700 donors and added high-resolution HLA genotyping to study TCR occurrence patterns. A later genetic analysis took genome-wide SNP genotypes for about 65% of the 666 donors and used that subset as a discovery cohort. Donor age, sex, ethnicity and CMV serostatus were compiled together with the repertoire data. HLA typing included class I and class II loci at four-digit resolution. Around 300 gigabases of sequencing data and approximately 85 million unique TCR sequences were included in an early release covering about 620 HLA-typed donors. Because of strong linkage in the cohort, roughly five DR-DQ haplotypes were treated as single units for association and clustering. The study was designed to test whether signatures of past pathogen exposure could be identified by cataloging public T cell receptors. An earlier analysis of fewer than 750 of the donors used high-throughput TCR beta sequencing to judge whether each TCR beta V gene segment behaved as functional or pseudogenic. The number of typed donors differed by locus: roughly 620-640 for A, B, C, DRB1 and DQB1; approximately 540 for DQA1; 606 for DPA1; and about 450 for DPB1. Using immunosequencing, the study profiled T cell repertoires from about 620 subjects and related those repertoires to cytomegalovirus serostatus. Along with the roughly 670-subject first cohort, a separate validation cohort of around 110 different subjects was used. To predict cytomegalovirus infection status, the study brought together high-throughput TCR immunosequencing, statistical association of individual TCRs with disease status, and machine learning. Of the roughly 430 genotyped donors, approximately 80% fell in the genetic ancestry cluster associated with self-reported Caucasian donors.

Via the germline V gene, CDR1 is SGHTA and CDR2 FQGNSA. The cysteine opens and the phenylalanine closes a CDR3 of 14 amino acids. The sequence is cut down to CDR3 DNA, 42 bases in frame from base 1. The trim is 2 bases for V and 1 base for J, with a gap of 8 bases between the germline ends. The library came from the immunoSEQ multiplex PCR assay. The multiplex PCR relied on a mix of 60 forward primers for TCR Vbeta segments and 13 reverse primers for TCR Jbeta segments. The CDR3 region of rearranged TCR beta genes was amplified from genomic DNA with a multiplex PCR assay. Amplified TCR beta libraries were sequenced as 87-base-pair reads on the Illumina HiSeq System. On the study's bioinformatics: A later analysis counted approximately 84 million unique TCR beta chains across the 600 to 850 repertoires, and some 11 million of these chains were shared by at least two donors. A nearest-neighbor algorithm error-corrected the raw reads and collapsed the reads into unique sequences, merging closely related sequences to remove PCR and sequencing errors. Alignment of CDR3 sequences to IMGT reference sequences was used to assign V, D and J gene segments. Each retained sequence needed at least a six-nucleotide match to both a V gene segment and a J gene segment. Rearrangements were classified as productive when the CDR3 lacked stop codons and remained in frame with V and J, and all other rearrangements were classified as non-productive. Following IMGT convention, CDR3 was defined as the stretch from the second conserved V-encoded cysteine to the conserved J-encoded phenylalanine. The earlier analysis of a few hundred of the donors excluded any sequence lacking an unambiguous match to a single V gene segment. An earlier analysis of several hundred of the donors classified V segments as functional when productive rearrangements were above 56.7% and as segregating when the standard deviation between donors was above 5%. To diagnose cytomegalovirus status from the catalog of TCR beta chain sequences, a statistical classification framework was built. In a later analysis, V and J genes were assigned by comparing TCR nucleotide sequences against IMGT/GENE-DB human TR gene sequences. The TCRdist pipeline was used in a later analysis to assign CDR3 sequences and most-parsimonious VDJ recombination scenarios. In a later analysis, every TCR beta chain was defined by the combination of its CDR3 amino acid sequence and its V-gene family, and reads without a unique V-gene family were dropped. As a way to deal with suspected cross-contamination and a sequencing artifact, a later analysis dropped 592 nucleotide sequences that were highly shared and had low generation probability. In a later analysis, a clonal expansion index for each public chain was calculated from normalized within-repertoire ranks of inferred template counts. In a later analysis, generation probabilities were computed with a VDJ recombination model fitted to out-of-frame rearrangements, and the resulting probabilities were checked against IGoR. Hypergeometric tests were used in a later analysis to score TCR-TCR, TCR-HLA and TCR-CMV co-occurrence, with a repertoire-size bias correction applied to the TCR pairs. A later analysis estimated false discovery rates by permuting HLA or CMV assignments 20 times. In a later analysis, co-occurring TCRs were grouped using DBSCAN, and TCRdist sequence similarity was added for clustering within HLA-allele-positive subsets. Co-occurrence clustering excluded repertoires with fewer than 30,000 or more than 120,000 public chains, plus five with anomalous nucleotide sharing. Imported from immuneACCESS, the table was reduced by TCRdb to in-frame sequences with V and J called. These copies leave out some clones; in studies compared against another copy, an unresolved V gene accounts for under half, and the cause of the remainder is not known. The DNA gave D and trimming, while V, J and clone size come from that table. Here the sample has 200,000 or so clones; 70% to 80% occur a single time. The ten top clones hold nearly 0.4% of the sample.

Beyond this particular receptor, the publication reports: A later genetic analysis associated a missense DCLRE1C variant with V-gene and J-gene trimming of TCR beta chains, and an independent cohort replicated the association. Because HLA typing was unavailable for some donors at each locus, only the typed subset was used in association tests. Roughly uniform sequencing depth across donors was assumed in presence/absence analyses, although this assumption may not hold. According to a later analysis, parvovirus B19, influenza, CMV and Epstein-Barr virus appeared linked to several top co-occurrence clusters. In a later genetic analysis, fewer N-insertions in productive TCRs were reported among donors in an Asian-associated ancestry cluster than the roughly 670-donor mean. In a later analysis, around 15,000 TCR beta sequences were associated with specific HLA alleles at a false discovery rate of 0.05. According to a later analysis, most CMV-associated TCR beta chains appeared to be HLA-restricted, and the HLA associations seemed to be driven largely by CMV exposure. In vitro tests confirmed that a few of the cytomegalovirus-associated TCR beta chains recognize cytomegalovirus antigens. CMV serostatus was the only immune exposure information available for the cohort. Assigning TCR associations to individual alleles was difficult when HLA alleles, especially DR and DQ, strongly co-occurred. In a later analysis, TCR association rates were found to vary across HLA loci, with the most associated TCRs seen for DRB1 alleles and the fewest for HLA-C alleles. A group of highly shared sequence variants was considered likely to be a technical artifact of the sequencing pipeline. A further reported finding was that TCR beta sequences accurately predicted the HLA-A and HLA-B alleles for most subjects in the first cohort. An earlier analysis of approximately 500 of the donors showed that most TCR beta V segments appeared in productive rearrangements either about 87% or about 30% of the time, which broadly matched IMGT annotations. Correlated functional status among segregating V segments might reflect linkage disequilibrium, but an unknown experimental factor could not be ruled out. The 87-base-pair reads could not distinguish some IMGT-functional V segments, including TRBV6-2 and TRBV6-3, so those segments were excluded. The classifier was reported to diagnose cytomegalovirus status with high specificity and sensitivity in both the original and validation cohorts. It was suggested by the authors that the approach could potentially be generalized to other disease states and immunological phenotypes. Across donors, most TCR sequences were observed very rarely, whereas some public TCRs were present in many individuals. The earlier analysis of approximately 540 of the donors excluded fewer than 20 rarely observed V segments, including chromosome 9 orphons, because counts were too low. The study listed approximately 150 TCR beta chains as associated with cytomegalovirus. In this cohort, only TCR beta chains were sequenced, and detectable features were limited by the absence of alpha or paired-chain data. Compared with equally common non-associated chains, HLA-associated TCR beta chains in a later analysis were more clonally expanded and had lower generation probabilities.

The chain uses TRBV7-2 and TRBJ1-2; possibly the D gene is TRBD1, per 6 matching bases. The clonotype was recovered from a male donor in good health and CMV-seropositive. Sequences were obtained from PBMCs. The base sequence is TGTGCCAGCAGCTTACAGGGGAATAACTATGGCTACACCTTC. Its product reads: CASSLQGNNYGYTF.